A selection of T cell receptor beta chains follows, all from one sample in a study of T cell responses to AZD1222 COVID-19 vaccine. TCRdb's copy holds only in-frame clones and misses some; the assay was immunoSEQ multiplex PCR. Of 110,000 to 150,000 clones in the sample, around 89% were seen once. The specimen comprised peripheral blood, sampled on day 0 of AZD1222 vaccination. These TCRs come from an adult in good health. Each CDR3 is given with its conserved first and last residue. Each record gives: J gene, CDR3 length, V gene, D gene, clone size, CDR3 DNA, CDR3 protein. A D gene is named only where the DNA matches it firmly. Clone sizes are given selectively: once, few, many, or a class where the clone is expanded.

j_call: TRBJ1-5
cdr3_length: 15
v_call: TRBV9
d_call: -
clone_size: -
cdr3_nt: TGTGCCAGCAGCGTAGATGGTTTGGGCAATCAGCCCCAGCATTTT
cdr3_aa: CASSVDGLGNQPQHF

j_call: TRBJ2-7
cdr3_length: 15
v_call: TRBV2
d_call: -
clone_size: many
cdr3_nt: TGTGCCACCTTACATAGAAGAGGTCCTTCCTACGAGCAGTACTTC
cdr3_aa: CATLHRRGPSYEQYF

j_call: TRBJ1-1
cdr3_length: 14
v_call: TRBV2
d_call: TRBD1
clone_size: -
cdr3_nt: TGTGCCAGCAGCGAGACAGGGATGAACACTGAAGCTTTCTTT
cdr3_aa: CASSETGMNTEAFF

j_call: TRBJ2-6
cdr3_length: 16
v_call: TRBV7-3
d_call: -
clone_size: -
cdr3_nt: TGTGCCAGCAGCTTAAAGGCAGGGTCTGGGGCCAACGTCCTGACTTTC
cdr3_aa: CASSLKAGSGANVLTF

j_call: TRBJ2-1
cdr3_length: 15
v_call: TRBV7-3
d_call: TRBD1
clone_size: -
cdr3_nt: TGTGCCAGCAGCCTGGGACAGGGGTCGTACAATGAGCAGTTCTTC
cdr3_aa: CASSLGQGSYNEQFF

j_call: TRBJ2-7
cdr3_length: 14
v_call: TRBV6-2/TRBV6-3
d_call: TRBD2
clone_size: -
cdr3_nt: TGTGCCAGCAGTATTAGCGGGGGAATCTACGAGCAGTACTTC
cdr3_aa: CASSISGGIYEQYF

j_call: TRBJ2-7
cdr3_length: 15
v_call: TRBV3-1/TRBV3-2
d_call: -
clone_size: -
cdr3_nt: TGTGCCAGCAGACCGACGCACGGTCCATCCTACGAGCAGTACTTC
cdr3_aa: CASRPTHGPSYEQYF

j_call: TRBJ1-1
cdr3_length: 21
v_call: TRBV14
d_call: -
clone_size: medium-sized
cdr3_nt: TGTGCCAGCAGCCAACGAATCAGACCATCGGGCAAAGACAGTCGGGGCACTGAAGCTTTCTTT
cdr3_aa: CASSQRIRPSGKDSRGTEAFF

j_call: TRBJ2-3
cdr3_length: 15
v_call: TRBV28
d_call: TRBD2
clone_size: -
cdr3_nt: TGTGCCAGCAGTTCAGGGACTAGCGGGAGGGCTGTCCGGTATTTT
cdr3_aa: CASSSGTSGRAVRYF

j_call: TRBJ2-1
cdr3_length: 11
v_call: TRBV18
d_call: TRBD1
clone_size: -
cdr3_nt: TGTGCCAGCTCACCGACAGGGGCGGAGTTCTTC
cdr3_aa: CASSPTGAEFF

j_call: TRBJ2-5
cdr3_length: 14
v_call: TRBV6-5
d_call: TRBD2
clone_size: -
cdr3_nt: TGTGCCAGCAGCCCCATAGCGGGGTGGGAGACCCAGTACTTC
cdr3_aa: CASSPIAGWETQYF

j_call: TRBJ1-4
cdr3_length: 15
v_call: TRBV4-2
d_call: TRBD1
clone_size: -
cdr3_nt: TGTGCCAGCAAACAAACCAGGGGGCCCAATGAAAAACTGTTTTTT
cdr3_aa: CASKQTRGPNEKLFF

j_call: TRBJ1-4
cdr3_length: 16
v_call: TRBV30
d_call: -
clone_size: once
cdr3_nt: TGTGCCTGGAGTGTACCGTCGACAGCAACTAATGAAAAACTGTTTTTT
cdr3_aa: CAWSVPSTATNEKLFF

j_call: TRBJ1-2
cdr3_length: 13
v_call: TRBV7-9
d_call: -
clone_size: -
cdr3_nt: TGTGCCAGCAGCCGCGGGGAGAGCTATGGCTACACCTTC
cdr3_aa: CASSRGESYGYTF

j_call: TRBJ2-4
cdr3_length: 14
v_call: TRBV28
d_call: TRBD1
clone_size: medium-sized
cdr3_nt: TGTGCCAGCAGTCCCCGGACAGGTTTAAACATTCAGTACTTC
cdr3_aa: CASSPRTGLNIQYF

j_call: TRBJ2-1
cdr3_length: 19
v_call: TRBV11-2
d_call: -
clone_size: -
cdr3_nt: TGTGCCAGCAGCTTAGATAGGATGTTACTAGCTTTGGGCTACAATGAGCAGTTCTTC
cdr3_aa: CASSLDRMLLALGYNEQFF

j_call: TRBJ2-3
cdr3_length: 15
v_call: TRBV9
d_call: TRBD2
clone_size: -
cdr3_nt: TGTGCCAGCAGCGACCGACTAGCGGGCACAGATACGCAGTATTTT
cdr3_aa: CASSDRLAGTDTQYF

j_call: TRBJ1-1
cdr3_length: 13
v_call: TRBV11-3
d_call: -
clone_size: -
cdr3_nt: TGTGCCAGCAGCCCATGGACCAACACTGAAGCTTTCTTT
cdr3_aa: CASSPWTNTEAFF

j_call: TRBJ2-2
cdr3_length: 18
v_call: TRBV7-9
d_call: TRBD2
clone_size: -
cdr3_nt: TGTGCCAGCAGCTCACCTCGTGGACTAGCGGGGGTACCCGGGGAGCTGTTTTTT
cdr3_aa: CASSSPRGLAGVPGELFF

j_call: TRBJ2-7
cdr3_length: 15
v_call: TRBV5-4
d_call: TRBD1
clone_size: -
cdr3_nt: TGTGCCAGCAGCGTCCCGGACAGGGGAACCTACGAGCAGTACTTC
cdr3_aa: CASSVPDRGTYEQYF

j_call: TRBJ2-3
cdr3_length: 12
v_call: TRBV19
d_call: -
clone_size: -
cdr3_nt: TGTGCCAGTAGTATTCACACAGATACGCAGTATTTT
cdr3_aa: CASSIHTDTQYF

j_call: TRBJ2-5
cdr3_length: 15
v_call: TRBV5-5
d_call: TRBD1
clone_size: -
cdr3_nt: TGTGCCAGCAGCGGGACAGGGGGCAAGGGGGAGACCCAGTACTTC
cdr3_aa: CASSGTGGKGETQYF

j_call: TRBJ1-4
cdr3_length: 15
v_call: TRBV6-2/TRBV6-3
d_call: -
clone_size: -
cdr3_nt: TGTGCCAGCAGTTACTCGGTTGCAACTAATGAAAAACTGTTTTTT
cdr3_aa: CASSYSVATNEKLFF

j_call: TRBJ2-3
cdr3_length: 14
v_call: TRBV5-5
d_call: -
clone_size: -
cdr3_nt: TGTGCCAGCAGCTACCGGAGGGGGGCAGATACGCAGTATTTT
cdr3_aa: CASSYRRGADTQYF

j_call: TRBJ2-7
cdr3_length: 15
v_call: TRBV18
d_call: TRBD2
clone_size: -
cdr3_nt: TGTGCCAGCTCACCAACTAGCGGGAGGGTGAACGAGCAGTACTTC
cdr3_aa: CASSPTSGRVNEQYF

j_call: TRBJ1-2
cdr3_length: 16
v_call: TRBV4-2
d_call: -
clone_size: -
cdr3_nt: TGTGCCAGCAGCCCTGAGGGTCCATCTGGCGACTATGGCTACACCTTC
cdr3_aa: CASSPEGPSGDYGYTF

j_call: TRBJ1-2
cdr3_length: 12
v_call: TRBV3-1/TRBV3-2
d_call: -
clone_size: -
cdr3_nt: TGTGCCAGCAGCCAAGATGCAGGGGGCTACACCTTC
cdr3_aa: CASSQDAGGYTF

j_call: TRBJ2-7
cdr3_length: 16
v_call: TRBV7-9
d_call: -
clone_size: -
cdr3_nt: TGTGCCAGCAGCTTGGGGCGGACACCCCGGTCCTACGAGCAGTACTTC
cdr3_aa: CASSLGRTPRSYEQYF

j_call: TRBJ1-1
cdr3_length: 15
v_call: TRBV4-1
d_call: TRBD1
clone_size: -
cdr3_nt: TGCGCCAGCAGCCAAGGGGGGACAGGGAACACTGAAGCTTTCTTT
cdr3_aa: CASSQGGTGNTEAFF

j_call: TRBJ1-1
cdr3_length: 13
v_call: TRBV30
d_call: -
clone_size: once
cdr3_nt: TGTGCCTGGAGTACAGACGCGTTCACTGAAGCTTTCTTT
cdr3_aa: CAWSTDAFTEAFF

j_call: TRBJ2-4
cdr3_length: 16
v_call: TRBV16
d_call: -
clone_size: -
cdr3_nt: TGTGCCAGCAGCAGTTCGGGGTTTTCAGGCCAAAACATTCAGTACTTC
cdr3_aa: CASSSSGFSGQNIQYF

j_call: TRBJ1-6
cdr3_length: 16
v_call: TRBV9
d_call: -
clone_size: -
cdr3_nt: TGTGCCAGCAGCGCGGCCGAGGGACGGAACAATTCACCCCTCCACTTT
cdr3_aa: CASSAAEGRNNSPLHF

j_call: TRBJ2-5
cdr3_length: 19
v_call: TRBV7-2
d_call: TRBD2
clone_size: -
cdr3_nt: TGTGCCAGCAGCTTAGTGTCGGGTAGCGGGAGGGCCTGGGGAGAGACCCAGTACTTC
cdr3_aa: CASSLVSGSGRAWGETQYF

j_call: TRBJ2-3
cdr3_length: 14
v_call: TRBV19
d_call: -
clone_size: -
cdr3_nt: TGTGCCAGTAGTATTGGGCGGGAAGGAGATACGCAGTATTTT
cdr3_aa: CASSIGREGDTQYF

j_call: TRBJ1-2
cdr3_length: 14
v_call: TRBV3-1/TRBV3-2
d_call: -
clone_size: -
cdr3_nt: TGTGCCAGCAGCCAACGCCGGGGTGTATATGGCTACACCTTC
cdr3_aa: CASSQRRGVYGYTF

j_call: TRBJ1-5
cdr3_length: 10
v_call: TRBV30
d_call: -
clone_size: once
cdr3_nt: TGTGCCTGGAGCCTTCAGCCCCAGCATTTT
cdr3_aa: CAWSLQPQHF

j_call: TRBJ2-2
cdr3_length: 15
v_call: TRBV6-5
d_call: TRBD1
clone_size: -
cdr3_nt: TGTGCCAGCAGTAGGACAGGGGATCTCACCGGGGAGCTGTTTTTT
cdr3_aa: CASSRTGDLTGELFF

j_call: TRBJ1-2
cdr3_length: 13
v_call: TRBV28
d_call: -
clone_size: -
cdr3_nt: TGTGCCAGCAGTTTAGCGACGGACTATGGCTACACCTTC
cdr3_aa: CASSLATDYGYTF

j_call: TRBJ1-1
cdr3_length: 15
v_call: TRBV7-2
d_call: TRBD1
clone_size: -
cdr3_nt: TGTGCCAGCAGCCTGGGGGACAGGAGGAACACTGAAGCTTTCTTT
cdr3_aa: CASSLGDRRNTEAFF

j_call: TRBJ1-4
cdr3_length: 15
v_call: TRBV5-1
d_call: -
clone_size: -
cdr3_nt: TGCGCCAGCAGCCACTCGGGGGGCGAGAATGAAAAACTGTTTTTT
cdr3_aa: CASSHSGGENEKLFF

j_call: TRBJ2-1
cdr3_length: 13
v_call: TRBV12-3/TRBV12-4
d_call: -
clone_size: -
cdr3_nt: TGTGCCAGCAGTTTAGCGCCGGGTGGTGAGCAGTTCTTC
cdr3_aa: CASSLAPGGEQFF

j_call: TRBJ2-7
cdr3_length: 17
v_call: TRBV4-2
d_call: TRBD2
clone_size: -
cdr3_nt: TGTGCCAGCAGCCAACGAGCGGGGGAACACCTATCCTACGAGCAGTACTTC
cdr3_aa: CASSQRAGEHLSYEQYF

j_call: TRBJ2-1
cdr3_length: 14
v_call: TRBV6-6
d_call: TRBD1
clone_size: -
cdr3_nt: TGTGCCAGCAGTTACTCTGGCCAGGGGGCAGAGCAGTTCTTC
cdr3_aa: CASSYSGQGAEQFF

j_call: TRBJ1-3
cdr3_length: 15
v_call: TRBV7-9
d_call: -
clone_size: -
cdr3_nt: TGTGCCAGCAGCATAGGAGAGCTTTCGGGAAACACCATATATTTT
cdr3_aa: CASSIGELSGNTIYF

j_call: TRBJ1-1
cdr3_length: 16
v_call: TRBV4-1
d_call: -
clone_size: -
cdr3_nt: TGCGCCAGCAGCCAAGAACCCTCCACAGGGAACACTGAAGCTTTCTTT
cdr3_aa: CASSQEPSTGNTEAFF

j_call: TRBJ2-1
cdr3_length: 15
v_call: TRBV7-9
d_call: -
clone_size: once
cdr3_nt: TGTGCCAGCAGCTCTCCCGGGACCAGATACAATGAGCAGTTCTTC
cdr3_aa: CASSSPGTRYNEQFF

j_call: TRBJ1-4
cdr3_length: 12
v_call: TRBV9
d_call: TRBD1
clone_size: -
cdr3_nt: TGTGCCAGCGGGGGGACAGACGAAAAACTGTTTTTT
cdr3_aa: CASGGTDEKLFF

j_call: TRBJ2-3
cdr3_length: 16
v_call: TRBV27
d_call: TRBD1
clone_size: once
cdr3_nt: TGTGCCAGCAGTCCTCGGACAGGTCTTAGCACAGATACGCAGTATTTT
cdr3_aa: CASSPRTGLSTDTQYF